Shown below are 14 T cell receptor beta chains from a single sample sequenced in a study of OX40 agonist ivuxolimab in advanced cancers. Repertoires were generated with immunoSEQ multiplex PCR, while TCRdb's copy carries only in-frame clones and drops some. The sample includes 65,000 to 75,000 clones, 70% to 90% of them seen just once. Sequenced material: CD4+ or CD8+ T cells sorted from blood, taken in a trial of the OX40 agonist ivuxolimab. These receptors all stem from an adult with an advanced solid tumor such as melanoma, head and neck, liver or kidney cancer.

V is TRBV5-1 and J is TRBJ1-3, with D perhaps TRBD1 (6 bases). The CDR3 is 16 amino acids. V shed 4 bases and J shed 0 bases, with 14 bases lying between them. Germline V lookup: CDR1 SGHRS, CDR2 YFSETQ. The CDR3 nucleotides are TGCGCCAGCAGCCAGGACAGCAGCTTCTCTGGAAACACCATATATTTT. Translation gives CASSQDSSFSGNTIYF.

V gene TRBV5-1 combines with J gene TRBJ2-7; unclear D gene. Trimming stripped 0 bases from V and 7 bases from J, with 8 bases between. CDR1 is SGHRS, CDR2 YFSETQ, per germline. The CDR3 contains 12 residues. CDR3 sequence: CASSLVRWEQYF. The CDR3 coding sequence is TGCGCCAGCAGCTTGGTACGATGGGAGCAGTACTTC. Complete variable domain (other parts from reference TRBV5-1 and TRBJ2-7): KAGVTQTPRYLIKTRGQQVTLSCSPISGHRSVSWYQQTPGQGLQFLFEYFSETQRNKGNFPGRFSGRQFSNSRSEMNVSTLELGDSALYLCASSLVRWEQYFGPGTRLTVT.

The chain recombines TRBV15 with TRBJ1-4; D not certain. This CDR3 comprises 15 residues. Germline V gene data show CDR1 as LNHNV and CDR2 as YYDKDF (reference sequence). Trimming removed 3 bases from V and 6 bases from J, with 14 bases in between. The CDR3 sequence: CATSRGDGSHEKLFF. CDR3 in DNA: TGTGCCACCAGCAGGGGAGACGGTTCCCATGAAAAACTGTTTTTT.

This clone was counted a single time. The CDR3 nucleotides read TGTGCCAGTAGTATGGGTTGGGGGGGGCCTTCGGGCACAGATACGCAGTATTTT. Translating it yields CASSMGWGGPSGTDTQYF. J is TRBJ2-3 and V is TRBV19, with D tentatively TRBD2 (7 bases). CDR3 length: 18 amino acids. Germline lookup yields CDR1 LNHDA and CDR2 SQIVND (reference sequence). Trimming pared 3 bases from V and 1 base from J, leaving 20 bases between.

This chain uses TRBV28 with TRBJ2-5; 9 bases are shared with TRBD2. CDR3 size: 16 residues. From germline, CDR1 is MDHEN and CDR2 SYDVKM. With V trimmed by 1 base and J by 5 bases, 8 bases remained unmatched. The DNA for the CDR3 is TGTGCCAGCAGTTTATTAGGGACTAGCTTGGGCGAGACCCAGTACTTC. This sequence encodes CASSLLGTSLGETQYF.

This clone has just one count. This chain links TRBV18 with TRBJ2-1; tentative D call: TRBD1 (5 bases). V was pared by 0 bases and J by 10 bases, with 10 bases between. There are 13 residues in the CDR3. Germline assignment: CDR1 KGHSH and CDR2 LQKENI. CDR3 amino acids: CASSPPSGLEQFF. The CDR3 region has the DNA TGTGCCAGCTCACCACCGTCAGGGCTGGAGCAGTTCTTC.

The V gene is TRBV5-4, the J gene TRBJ2-1; D is tentatively TRBD1 or TRBD2 (7 bases each). The CDR3 contains 15 residues. With 3 bases removed from V and 7 bases from J, the gap between germline ends came to 17 bases. Germline V lookup: CDR1 SGHNT, CDR2 YYREEE (reference sequence). The CDR3, as DNA: TGTGCCAGCAGCTACGCCTCAGGGGGGGTGAATGAGCAGTTCTTC. This codes for CASSYASGGVNEQFF.

This sequence joins TRBV9 and TRBJ2-7; D is possibly TRBD1 or TRBD2 (5 bases each). Germline CDR1 is SGDLS and CDR2 is YYNGEE. The CDR3 contains 14 residues. Trimming stripped 4 bases from V and 0 bases from J, with 11 bases between. The CDR3 nucleotides read TGTGCCAGCAGCCCCCGGGACGGCTCCTACGAGCAGTACTTC. Protein product: CASSPRDGSYEQYF.

The rearrangement joins TRBV9 to TRBJ2-3; D tentatively fits TRBD1 or TRBD2 (6 bases each). Deletions cut 0 bases from V and 0 bases from J, with 11 bases between. The CDR3 runs 16 residues. CDR1 is SGDLS and CDR2 is YYNGEE in the germline V gene. The DNA of the CDR3 is TGTGCCAGCAGCGTAGCCCAGGGGACTAGCACAGATACGCAGTATTTT. Protein sequence: CASSVAQGTSTDTQYF.

In nucleotides, the CDR3 is TGTGCCAGCAGTTTACAGGTTATACACGAGCAGTACTTC. Translating it yields CASSLQVIHEQYF. This sequence joins TRBV28 and TRBJ2-7; D is ambiguous. This CDR3 has 13 amino acids. With 2 bases removed from V and 5 bases from J, the gap between germline ends came to 10 bases. The germline CDR1 and CDR2 sequences are MDHEN and SYDVKM.

This chain connects TRBV27 to TRBJ2-5; the D is unclear. CDR1 and CDR2 from the germline V gene are MNHEY and SMNVEV (reference sequence). The CDR3 spans 13 residues. The V end was cut by 6 bases, the J end by 4 bases, with 12 bases between. This chain's CDR3 is CASRGPYLETQYF. CDR3 DNA sequence: TGTGCCAGCAGGGGCCCATACCTAGAGACCCAGTACTTC.

The genes are TRBV4-1 and TRBJ1-3; D gene ambiguous. CDR3 size: 16 residues. Trimming took off 1 base at V and 2 bases at J, with 12 bases between the two ends. CDR1 MGHRA and CDR2 YSYEKL come from the germline V gene. CDR3: CASSQVASIAGNTIYF. The DNA of the CDR3 is TGCGCCAGCAGCCAAGTGGCAAGTATCGCTGGAAACACCATATATTTT.

The chain links TRBV2 to TRBJ2-1; TRBD1 agrees at 7 bases. The CDR3 contains 15 residues. Trimming at V came to 5 bases and at J to 2 bases, leaving 6 bases not matched to a gene. Germline lookup yields CDR1 SNHLY and CDR2 FYNNEI. The CDR3 coding sequence is TGTGCCAGCAGTACTAACAGGGGACCCTACAATGAGCAGTTCTTC. It yields the protein CASSTNRGPYNEQFF.

The V and J genes are TRBV11-2 and TRBJ2-7; maybe TRBD2 (6 bases). Between the trimmed V and J ends, which lost 2 bases and 8 bases, there was a span of 13 bases. The CDR3 has 13 residues. Germline V lookup: CDR1 SGHAT, CDR2 FQNNGV. The CDR3 protein is CASSLNPGGQQYF. The CDR3 DNA sequence: TGTGCCAGCAGCTTAAACCCCGGGGGACAGCAGTACTTC.